This TCR beta chain emerged from a study of blood T cell repertoires in COVID-19. With 3 bases clipped from V and 3 bases from J, the junction kept 4 bases outside the gene matches. Germline values: CDR1 SGHTA, CDR2 FQGNSA. This CDR3 has 15 amino acids. Generated by immunoSEQ multiplex PCR, the TCRdb table keeps only in-frame clones and is missing some. The sample shows about 140,000 clones, 80% to 90% of them seen only once. This TCR came from a woman between 35 and 50 years old with acute or convalescent COVID-19. The chain uses TRBV7-2 and TRBJ2-1, with 8 bases matching TRBD2. Sample: peripheral blood. CDR3 in amino acids: CASSLGRGVYNEQFF. In nucleotides, the CDR3 is TGTGCCAGCAGCTTGGGGCGGGGGGTCTACAATGAGCAGTTCTTC.